This T cell receptor beta chain was found in a study of blood T cell repertoires in COVID-19. Study in general: The analysed material was cDNA or gDNA that came from T cells, B-cell-depleted T cells, or PBMCs.

Germline assignment: CDR1 SGHTA and CDR2 FQGNSA. The CDR3 is made up of 16 amino acids. V shed 3 bases and J 5 bases; nucleotides not matched to a gene: 11. This table comes from immunoSEQ multiplex PCR, and its TCRdb copy is limited to in-frame clones, with some not included. The data show 80,000 to 100,000 clones, roughly 70% seen once. Sequences were obtained from peripheral blood. This TCR derives from a man in his sixties or seventies with COVID-19, enrolled during active disease. The chain joins TRBV7-2 to TRBJ2-5; 8 bases match TRBD2. The CDR3: CASSLVGRVVWETQYF. DNA of the CDR3: TGTGCCAGCAGCTTGGTCGGGAGGGTTGTTTGGGAGACCCAGTACTTC. Full variable domain (rest looked up from reference TRBV7-2 and TRBJ2-5): GAGVSQSPSNKVTEKGKDVELRCDPISGHTALYWYRQSLGQGLEFLIYFQGNSAPDKSGLPSDRFSAERTGGSVSTLTIQRTQQEDSAVYLCASSLVGRVVWETQYFGPGTRLLVL.